These T cell receptor beta chains were read from a single sample in a study of shared clonotypes between healthy human individuals. Assay: immunoSEQ multiplex PCR; the TCRdb copy retains only in-frame clones and omits some. The sample comprises 2 million to 2.5 million clones, more than 90% of which are singletons, and around 0.13% rests with the top ten. The specimen sequenced was naive CD4+ T cells sorted from blood. These receptors came from a man aged 18 to 35 in good health. Both conserved end residues are part of each CDR3. D genes are given only for firm matches.

TRBV29-1	.	TRBJ2-1	TGCAGCGTGGCACCGGGGGCAGGTGAGCAGTTCTTC	CSVAPGAGEQFF
TRBV18	.	TRBJ1-3	TGTGCCAGCTCACCAGACAAGACAAGCGGAAACACCATATATTTT	CASSPDKTSGNTIYF
TRBV2	.	TRBJ1-1	TGTGCCGCTGTACAGGGTCATAACACTGAAGCTTTCTTT	CAAVQGHNTEAFF
TRBV20-1	.	TRBJ1-2	TGCAGTGCGTACAGAGGGGATGGCTACACCTTC	CSAYRGDGYTF
TRBV11-2	TRBD1	TRBJ2-2	TGTGCCAGCAGGGCCCCCGGGACAGGGGACACCGGGGAGCTGTTTTTT	CASRAPGTGDTGELFF
TRBV10-3	.	TRBJ1-1	TGTGCCATCAGTGACCGGGTTACGAACACTGAAGCTTTCTTT	CAISDRVTNTEAFF
TRBV7-4	TRBD2	TRBJ2-7	TGTGCCAGCAGCATTTCTAGCGGGAGGGCCATTTCCTACGAGCAGTACTTC	CASSISSGRAISYEQYF
TRBV7-9	.	TRBJ2-7	TGTGCCAGCAGCTTAGCGTCCCCGAGCTACGAGCAGTACTTC	CASSLASPSYEQYF
TRBV11-3	.	TRBJ2-5	TGTGCCAGCAGCTTAGAGTCAGGGGCCGTCGCGACCCAGTACTTC	CASSLESGAVATQYF
TRBV10-3	.	TRBJ1-1	TGTGCCATCAGTTCGGGAGCCTTGGGCACTGAAGCTTTCTTT	CAISSGALGTEAFF
TRBV28	.	TRBJ2-7	TGTGCCAGCGGCACAATCGGAGTGTTAAAGGGCTACGAGCAGTACTTC	CASGTIGVLKGYEQYF